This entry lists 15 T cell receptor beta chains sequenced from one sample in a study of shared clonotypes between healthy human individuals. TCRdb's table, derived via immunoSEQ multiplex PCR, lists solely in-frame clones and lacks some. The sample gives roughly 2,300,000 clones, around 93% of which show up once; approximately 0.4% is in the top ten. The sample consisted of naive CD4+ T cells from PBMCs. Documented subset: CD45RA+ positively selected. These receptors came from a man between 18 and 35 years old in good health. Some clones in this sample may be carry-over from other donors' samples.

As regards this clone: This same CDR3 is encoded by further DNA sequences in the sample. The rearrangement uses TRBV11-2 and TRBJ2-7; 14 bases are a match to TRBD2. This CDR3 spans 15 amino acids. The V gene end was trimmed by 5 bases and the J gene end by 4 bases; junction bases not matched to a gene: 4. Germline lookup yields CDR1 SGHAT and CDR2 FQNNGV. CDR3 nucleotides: TGTGCCAGCAGCCCTGGGACTAGCGGGAGTTACGAGCAGTACTTC. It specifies CASSPGTSGSYEQYF.

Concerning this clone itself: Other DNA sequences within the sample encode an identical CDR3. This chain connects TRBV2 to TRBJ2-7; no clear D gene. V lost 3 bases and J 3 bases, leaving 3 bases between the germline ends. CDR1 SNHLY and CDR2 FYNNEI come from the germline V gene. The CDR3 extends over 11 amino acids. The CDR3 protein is CASSDFYEQYF. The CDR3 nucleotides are TGTGCCAGCAGTGACTTCTACGAGCAGTACTTC.

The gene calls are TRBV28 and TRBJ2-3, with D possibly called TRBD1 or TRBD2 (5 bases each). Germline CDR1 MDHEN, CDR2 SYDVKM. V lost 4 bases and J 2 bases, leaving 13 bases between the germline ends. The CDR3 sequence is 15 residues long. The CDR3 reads CASSSQLGPTDTQYF. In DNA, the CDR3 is TGTGCCAGCAGTTCACAATTGGGACCCACAGATACGCAGTATTTT.

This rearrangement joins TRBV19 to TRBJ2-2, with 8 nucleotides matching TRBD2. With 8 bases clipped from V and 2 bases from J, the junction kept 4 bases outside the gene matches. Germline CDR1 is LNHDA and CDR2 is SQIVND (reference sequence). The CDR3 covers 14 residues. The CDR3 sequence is CASHRTSNTGELFF. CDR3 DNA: TGTGCCAGTCATAGGACTAGCAACACCGGGGAGCTGTTTTTT. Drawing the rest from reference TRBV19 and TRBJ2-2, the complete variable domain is DGGITQSPKYLFRKEGQNVTLSCEQNLNHDAMYWYRQDPGQGLRLIYYSQIVNDFQKGDIAEGYSVSREKKESFPLTVTSAQKNPTAFYLCASHRTSNTGELFFGEGSRLTVL.

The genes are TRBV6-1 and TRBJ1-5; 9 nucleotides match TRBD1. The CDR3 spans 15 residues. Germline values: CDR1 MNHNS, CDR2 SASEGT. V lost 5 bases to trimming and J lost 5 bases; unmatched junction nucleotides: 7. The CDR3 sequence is CASSIGQGSHQPQHF. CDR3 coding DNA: TGTGCCAGCAGTATCGGACAGGGGTCCCATCAGCCCCAGCATTTT.

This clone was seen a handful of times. The CDR3 DNA reads TGCAGCCTAAAGGGACATTTGAACACTGAAGCTTTCTTT. Amino acid sequence: CSLKGHLNTEAFF. The V and J genes are TRBV29-1 and TRBJ1-1; weak D call: TRBD1 (6 bases). Trimming took off 8 bases at V and 0 bases at J, with 13 bases between the two ends. The germline V gene has CDR1 SQVTM and CDR2 ANQGSEA. CDR3 size: 13 residues.

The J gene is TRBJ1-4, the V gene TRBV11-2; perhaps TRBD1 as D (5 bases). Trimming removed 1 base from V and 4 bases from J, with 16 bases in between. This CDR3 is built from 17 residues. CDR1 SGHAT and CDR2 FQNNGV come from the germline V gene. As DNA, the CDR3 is TGTGCCAGCAGCTTAGGGCGGGGCAGGACACTTAATGAAAAACTGTTTTTT. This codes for CASSLGRGRTLNEKLFF.

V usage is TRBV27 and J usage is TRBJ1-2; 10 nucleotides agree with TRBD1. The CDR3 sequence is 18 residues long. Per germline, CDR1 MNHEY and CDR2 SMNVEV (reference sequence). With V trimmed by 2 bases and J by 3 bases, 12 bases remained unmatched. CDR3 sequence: CASSLRITLGQGDYGYTF. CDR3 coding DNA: TGTGCCAGCAGTTTACGCATAACCCTAGGACAGGGGGACTATGGCTACACCTTC.

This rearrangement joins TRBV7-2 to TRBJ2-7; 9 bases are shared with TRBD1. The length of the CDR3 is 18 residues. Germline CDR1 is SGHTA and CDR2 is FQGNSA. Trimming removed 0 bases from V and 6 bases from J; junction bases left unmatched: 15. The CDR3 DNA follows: TGTGCCAGCAGCTTAGCCCACGTATTAGGACAGGGGAAGGGCGAGCAGTACTTC. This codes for CASSLAHVLGQGKGEQYF.

This chain's CDR3 is CASSQGAVGPAEQYF. For the CDR3, the DNA is TGCGCCAGCAGCCAAGGGGCCGTTGGACCGGCCGAGCAGTACTTC. This chain uses TRBV4-1 with TRBJ2-7, with D hard to call. Trimming took off 1 base at V and 6 bases at J, with 16 bases between the two ends. Per germline, CDR1 MGHRA and CDR2 YSYEKL. This CDR3 contains 15 residues.

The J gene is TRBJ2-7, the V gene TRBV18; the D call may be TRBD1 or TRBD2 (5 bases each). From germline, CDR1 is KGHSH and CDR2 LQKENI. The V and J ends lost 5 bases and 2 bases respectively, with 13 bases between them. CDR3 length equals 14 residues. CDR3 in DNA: TGTGCCAGCTCAGCCGGGACGGTAACCTACGAGCAGTACTTC. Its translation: CASSAGTVTYEQYF.

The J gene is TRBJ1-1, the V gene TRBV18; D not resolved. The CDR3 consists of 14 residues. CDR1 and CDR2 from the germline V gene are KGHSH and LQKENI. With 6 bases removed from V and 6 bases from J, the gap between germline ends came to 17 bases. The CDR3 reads CASSLHIQVAEAFF. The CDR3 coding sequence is TGTGCCAGCTCCCTTCACATTCAGGTTGCTGAAGCTTTCTTT.

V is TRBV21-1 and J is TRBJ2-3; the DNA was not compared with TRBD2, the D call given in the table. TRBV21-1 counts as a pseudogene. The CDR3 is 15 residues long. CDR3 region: CASSKQFGGPDTQYF. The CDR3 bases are TGTGCCAGCAGCAAACAGTTCGGGGGGCCGGATACGCAGTATTTT.

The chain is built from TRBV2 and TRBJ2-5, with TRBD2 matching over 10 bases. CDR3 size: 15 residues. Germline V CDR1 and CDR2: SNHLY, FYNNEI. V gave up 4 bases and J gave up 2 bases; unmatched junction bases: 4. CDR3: CASSGGTSAQETQYF. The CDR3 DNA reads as TGTGCCAGCAGTGGGGGGACTAGCGCTCAAGAGACCCAGTACTTC.

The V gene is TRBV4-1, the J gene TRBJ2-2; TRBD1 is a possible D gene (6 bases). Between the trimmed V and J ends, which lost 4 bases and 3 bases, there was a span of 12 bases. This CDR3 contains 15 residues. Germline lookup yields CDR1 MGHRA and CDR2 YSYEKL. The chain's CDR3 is CASSLTAGDTGELFF. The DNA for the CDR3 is TGCGCCAGCAGCCTCACCGCAGGGGACACCGGGGAGCTGTTTTTT.